A single sample gave rise to the 20 T cell receptor beta chains below, sequenced in a study of OX40 agonist ivuxolimab in advanced cancers. Some clones are missing from TCRdb's copy, which holds only in-frame ones; the method was immunoSEQ multiplex PCR. The data show 100,000 to 130,000 clones, with under 95% seen just once and roughly 1.2% held by the top ten. The sample consisted of CD4+ or CD8+ T cells sorted from blood, taken in a trial of the OX40 agonist ivuxolimab. These receptors originate from an adult with an advanced solid tumor such as melanoma, head and neck, liver or kidney cancer.

V usage is TRBV9 and J usage is TRBJ1-1, with 8 bases aligning to TRBD1. V was pared by 0 bases and J by 0 bases, with 7 bases of the junction left unmatched. This CDR3 has 17 amino acids. Germline CDR1 is SGDLS and CDR2 is YYNGEE. CDR3 sequence (DNA): TGTGCCAGCAGCGTAGTTTCAGGGGGCACTCTGAACACTGAAGCTTTCTTT. Its translation: CASSVVSGGTLNTEAFF.

As for this clone: In the same sample, other DNA sequences code for this CDR3. The chain recombines TRBV5-1 with TRBJ2-7; TRBD2 agrees at 7 bases. The CDR3 has 15 residues. J gave up 6 bases and V 4 bases, and 13 bases lay outside the gene matches. Germline lookup yields CDR1 SGHRS and CDR2 YFSETQ. The CDR3 loop reads CASSGGGGPLPEQYF. CDR3 in DNA: TGCGCCAGCAGCGGGGGGGGAGGGCCGCTACCCGAGCAGTACTTC.

The chain links TRBV27 to TRBJ2-5; D might be TRBD1 (6 bases). TRBJ2-7 matches the DNA end more closely, so the J call is doubtful. The V gene's germline CDR1 is MNHEY and CDR2 SMNVEV (reference sequence). This CDR3 contains 15 residues. CDR3 nucleotide sequence: TGTGCCAGCAGTTTTGGGGGCTCCAGCTCCTACGAGCAGTACTTC. It codes for CASSFGGSSSYEQYF.

The chain employs TRBV7-2 and TRBJ2-3, with D possibly matching TRBD2 (5 bases). Trimming took off 3 bases at V and 4 bases at J, with 17 bases between the two ends. The CDR3 is made up of 16 amino acids. Germline assignment: CDR1 SGHTA and CDR2 FQGNSA. The CDR3 here is CASSFFSVAEADTQYF. In DNA, the CDR3 is TGTGCCAGCAGCTTCTTTAGCGTTGCCGAGGCAGATACGCAGTATTTT. Complete variable domain (other parts from reference TRBV7-2 and TRBJ2-3): GAGVSQSPSNKVTEKGKDVELRCDPISGHTALYWYRQSLGQGLEFLIYFQGNSAPDKSGLPSDRFSAERTGGSVSTLTIQRTQQEDSAVYLCASSFFSVAEADTQYFGPGTRLTVL.

The chain's CDR3 is CASSPKVASGSGNTDTQYF. The CDR3 DNA sequence: TGTGCCAGCAGCCCAAAGGTGGCTAGCGGGAGTGGGAACACAGATACGCAGTATTTT. The chain recombines TRBV7-8 with TRBJ2-3, with 10 bases aligning to TRBD2. The germline gives CDR1 SGHVS, CDR2 FQNEAQ. CDR3 length equals 19 residues. The V gene end was trimmed by 5 bases and the J gene end by 2 bases; junction bases not matched to a gene: 16.

The genes are TRBV5-1 and TRBJ2-5, with 11 nucleotides matching TRBD2. Germline V gives CDR1 SGHRS, CDR2 YFSETQ. The CDR3 contains 16 residues. V shed 0 bases, J shed 5 bases, and the junction held 6 bases outside the gene matches. CDR3 coding DNA: TGCGCCAGCAGCTTGGAGCTAGCGGGAGGCTGGGAGACCCAGTACTTC. Protein product: CASSLELAGGWETQYF. The whole variable domain, filled in from reference TRBV5-1 and TRBJ2-5, reads KAGVTQTPRYLIKTRGQQVTLSCSPISGHRSVSWYQQTPGQGLQFLFEYFSETQRNKGNFPGRFSGRQFSNSRSEMNVSTLELGDSALYLCASSLELAGGWETQYFGPGTRLLVL.

The V and J genes are TRBV28 and TRBJ2-3, with D perhaps TRBD1 (6 bases). The germline V gene encodes CDR1 MDHEN and CDR2 SYDVKM. The CDR3 totals 15 residues. Trimming removed 6 bases at V and 4 bases at J, with 17 bases between. The CDR3 coding sequence is TGTGCCAGCAGCTTTCCCCTGGCAGGGGCAGATACGCAGTATTTT. Its protein is CASSFPLAGADTQYF.

The chain uses TRBV5-6 and TRBJ2-7; D unclear. Germline CDR1 is SGHDT and CDR2 is YYEEEE. CDR3 length: 12 amino acids. V shed 2 bases and J shed 7 bases, with 10 bases lying between them. CDR3 coding DNA: TGTGCCAGCAGCTTACTGACGGCTGAGCAGTACTTC. It yields the protein CASSLLTAEQYF.

The gene calls are TRBV2 and TRBJ1-1; D perhaps matches TRBD1 (5 bases). Trimming removed 1 base at V and 2 bases at J, with 8 bases between. CDR1 SNHLY and CDR2 FYNNEI come from the germline V gene. The CDR3 loop spans 14 amino acids. The CDR3 is CASSEVGDNTEAFF. In DNA form, the CDR3 reads TGTGCCAGCAGTGAAGTGGGGGATAACACTGAAGCTTTCTTT.

The J gene is TRBJ2-2, the V gene TRBV28, with 8 bases fitting TRBD1. The CDR3 length is 18 residues. The V gene's germline CDR1 is MDHEN and CDR2 SYDVKM. J was trimmed by 6 bases and V by 3 bases; bases with no gene match: 15. This CDR3 is CASSLGRGRTGRAGELFF. CDR3 DNA: TGTGCCAGCAGTTTGGGGCGTGGGCGGACAGGGCGTGCCGGGGAGCTGTTTTTT.

V gene TRBV11-3 combines with J gene TRBJ2-7; D call uncertain. Trimming stripped 2 bases from V and 3 bases from J, with 14 bases between. The CDR3 runs to 15 residues. CDR1 and CDR2 from the germline V gene are SGHNT and YENEEA. In DNA form, the CDR3 reads TGTGCCAGCAGCTTAATGGACGGTAAGAACTACGAGCAGTACTTC. The encoded protein is CASSLMDGKNYEQYF.

V is TRBV28 and J is TRBJ1-4, with D perhaps TRBD1 (6 bases). Germline CDR1 MDHEN, CDR2 SYDVKM. V lost 2 bases and J lost 3, with 10 bases in between. This CDR3 comprises 15 residues. CDR3 bases: TGTGCCAGCAGTTTACGGACAGAATCTAATGAAAAACTGTTTTTT. This translates into CASSLRTESNEKLFF.

This rearrangement joins TRBV11-2 to TRBJ1-4, with D perhaps matching TRBD1 (6 bases). The CDR3 extends over 14 amino acids. Germline loops: CDR1 SGHAT, CDR2 FQNNGV. The V end was cut by 0 bases, the J end by 10 bases, with 12 bases between. The CDR3 DNA reads TGTGCCAGCAGCTTAGAACAGGGTCTAGGAAAACTGTTTTTT. As protein: CASSLEQGLGKLFF.

This chain connects TRBV11-2 to TRBJ2-7, with D perhaps TRBD1 or TRBD2 (6 bases each). V lost 5 bases and J lost 3, with 17 bases in between. This CDR3 comprises 15 residues. The germline V gene has CDR1 SGHAT and CDR2 FQNNGV. In DNA form, the CDR3 reads TGTGCCAGCAGCCTGGAGTTCGGAGGGGGCTACGAGCAGTACTTC. Its translation: CASSLEFGGGYEQYF.

In DNA, the CDR3 is TGTGCCAGCAGCGCGGACAGGGTCGGGGCGGGAGTCCTCTACAATGAGCAGTTCTTC. Translating it yields CASSADRVGAGVLYNEQFF. The chain recombines TRBV7-3 with TRBJ2-1; D is possibly TRBD1 (8 bases). The CDR3 totals 19 residues. Per the germline V gene, CDR1 is SGHTA and CDR2 is FQGTGA. V was cut by 5 bases and J by 3 bases, with 26 bases left in between.

The chain combines TRBV7-2 with TRBJ2-4; 9 bases align to TRBD2. Trimming took 3 bases from V and 6 from J; bases not matched to a gene: 6. The CDR3 is 15 amino acids. CDR1 SGHTA and CDR2 FQGNSA come from the germline V gene. The CDR3 sequence is CASSFGREGGNIQYF. The CDR3 nucleotides read TGTGCCAGCAGCTTCGGGCGGGAGGGGGGAAACATTCAGTACTTC.

The chain is built from TRBV7-2 and TRBJ1-2; 9 bases are a match to TRBD1. This CDR3 comprises 16 residues. CDR1 is SGHTA and CDR2 is FQGNSA in the germline V gene. J was trimmed by 2 bases and V by 1 base; bases with no gene match: 5. The DNA of the CDR3 is TGTGCCAGCAGCTTAGGGACAGGGGCCCTCAACTATGGCTACACCTTC. Residues: CASSLGTGALNYGYTF.

This clone came up a few times. This sequence joins TRBV2 and TRBJ1-5; TRBD1 matches at 9 bases. The CDR3 has 14 residues. The germline CDR1 and CDR2 sequences are SNHLY and FYNNEI. Trimming removed 6 bases from V and 7 bases from J; junction bases left unmatched: 7. The CDR3 DNA reads as TGTGCCAGCAGACCTAGACAGGGGGAACAGCCCCAGCATTTT. Its protein product is CASRPRQGEQPQHF.

The gene calls are TRBV28 and TRBJ2-3; D not resolved. V shed 5 bases and J shed 7 bases, with 7 bases lying between them. Germline V gene data show CDR1 as MDHEN and CDR2 as SYDVKM. This CDR3 is 11 amino acids long. The CDR3 region has the DNA TGTGCCAGCAGTCCCTCCTATACGCAGTATTTT. It codes for CASSPSYTQYF.

The rearrangement uses TRBV5-6 and TRBJ2-3, with 7 bases that match TRBD1. Losses at the gene ends were 0 bases for V and 0 bases for J; bases not matched to a gene: 1. The CDR3 has 15 residues. Germline CDR1 and CDR2: SGHDT and YYEEEE. The chain's CDR3 is CASSLVQGSTDTQYF. In DNA, the CDR3 is TGTGCCAGCAGCTTGGTACAGGGGAGCACAGATACGCAGTATTTT. Full variable domain (missing parts from reference TRBV5-6 and TRBJ2-3): DAGVTQSPTHLIKTRGQQVTLRCSPKSGHDTVSWYQQALGQGPQFIFQYYEEEERQRGNFPDRFSGHQFPNYSSELNVNALLLGDSALYLCASSLVQGSTDTQYFGPGTRLTVL.